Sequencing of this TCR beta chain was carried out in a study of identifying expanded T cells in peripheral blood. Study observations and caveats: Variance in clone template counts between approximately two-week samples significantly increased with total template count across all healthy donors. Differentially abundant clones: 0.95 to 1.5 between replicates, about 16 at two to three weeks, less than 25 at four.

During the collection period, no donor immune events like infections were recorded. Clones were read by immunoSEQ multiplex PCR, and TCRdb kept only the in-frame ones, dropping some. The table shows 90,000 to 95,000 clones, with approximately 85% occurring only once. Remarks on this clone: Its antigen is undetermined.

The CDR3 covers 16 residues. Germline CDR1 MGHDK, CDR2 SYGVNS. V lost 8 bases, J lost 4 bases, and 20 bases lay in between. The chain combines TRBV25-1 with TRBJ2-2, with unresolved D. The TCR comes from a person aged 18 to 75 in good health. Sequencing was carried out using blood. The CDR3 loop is CASRRPGLKITGELFF. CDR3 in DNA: TGTGCCAGCCGCCGGCCGGGCCTAAAGATCACCGGGGAGCTGTTTTTT.